This TCR beta chain appears in the sequencing data of a study of human T cells and chemical hapten exposure. On this clonotype: Its matching antigen is unknown.

Time point in this sample: patch test 1, 2 weeks after DPC sensitization. Treatment described: therapeutic diphenylcyclopropenone sensitization with weekly scalp DPC. Donors, patients with alopecia ranging from 18 to 70 years old and judged suitable for DPC, provided samples. TCRdb re-called the RACE reads through MiXCR, storing one row per CDR3 protein. The sample lists around 380,000 distinct CDR3 sequences; more than 4.5% were seen once. Regarding the study as a whole: Compared with pre-sensitization or healthy control sets, expanded TCRs clustered more. The study found that DPC sensitization did not change TCRs above 1 in 1000 frequency.

V lost 3 bases and J 1 base, leaving 6 bases between the germline ends. The CDR3 loop spans 13 amino acids. The germline CDR1 and CDR2 sequences are LNHNV and YYDKDF (reference sequence). The sequencing here drew on whole blood, taken in connection with sensitization to the hapten diphenylcyclopropenone (DPC). The origin of this receptor is a woman aged 45 to 65 with alopecia areata. Some clones in this sample may be carry-over from other donors' samples. The J gene is TRBJ1-1, the V gene TRBV15; D unresolved. CDR3 sequence (DNA): TGTGCCACCAGCAGGGGCCAGAACACTGAAGCTTTCTTT. Protein sequence: CATSRGQNTEAFF.